The rows below give T cell receptor beta chains drawn from one sample of a study of T cell responses to AZD1222 COVID-19 vaccine. The method was immunoSEQ multiplex PCR; TCRdb's version includes in-frame clones alone and lacks a portion of them. The sample has roughly 80,000 clones; 92% are singletons. The starting material was peripheral blood, obtained on day 0 of AZD1222 vaccination. Receptor source: an adult in good health. CDR3s include the opening cysteine and the closing phenylalanine or tryptophan. The D gene is left open where the match is weak. Part of the rows lack a size; the others show once, few, many or a class for expanded clones.

j_call	d_call	v_call	clone_size	cdr3_nt	cdr3_aa
TRBJ2-1	-	TRBV5-1	-	TGCGCCAGCGGGGGCCATAGCTCCTACAATGAGCAGTTCTTC	CASGGHSSYNEQFF
TRBJ2-5	TRBD1	TRBV7-7	-	TGTGCCAGCAGCTTAGGACAGGGCCAAGAGACCCAGTACTTC	CASSLGQGQETQYF
TRBJ2-7	-	TRBV25-1	-	TGTGCCAGCAGGCTTTCCGGGGGCTACGAGCAGTACTTC	CASRLSGGYEQYF
TRBJ2-3	TRBD2	TRBV5-1	once	TGCGCCAGCACGCCGGGAGGGAGCACAGATACGCAGTATTTT	CASTPGGSTDTQYF
TRBJ1-1	-	TRBV6-5	-	TGTGCCAGCAGTACGAACACTGAAGCTTTCTTT	CASSTNTEAFF
TRBJ2-7	TRBD1	TRBV11-2	-	TGTGCCAGCAGCTTAGTTACTCCAGGGGGCATGAACTACGAGCAGTACTTC	CASSLVTPGGMNYEQYF
TRBJ2-5	TRBD2	TRBV7-9	-	TGTGCCAGCAGCTTCGACCCGGGAGGCCCTCAAGAGACCCAGTACTTC	CASSFDPGGPQETQYF
TRBJ2-7	-	TRBV6-2/TRBV6-3	once	TGTGCCAGCAGTACCAGGGGTTACGAGCAGTACTTC	CASSTRGYEQYF
TRBJ2-1	-	TRBV7-3	-	TGTGCCAGCAGCTTAACGGGATCGCGGGTTACCAATGAGCAGTTCTTC	CASSLTGSRVTNEQFF
TRBJ2-2	-	TRBV4-2	few	TGTGCCAGCAGCCCCCAAACACAGGGAGCCGCGAACACCGGGGAGCTGTTTTTT	CASSPQTQGAANTGELFF
TRBJ1-1	-	TRBV7-3	-	TGTGCCAGCAGCTTAACGCCCCGGACCCCTCCGGAGTTT	CASSLTPRTPPEF
TRBJ2-4	TRBD1	TRBV27	-	TGTGCCAGCAAGGGTATTTCCGCGGGACAGGATAACATTCAGTACTTC	CASKGISAGQDNIQYF
TRBJ2-1	TRBD2	TRBV27	-	TGTGCCAGCAGCTTACTAGCGGGAGCGGGGAATGAGCAGTTCTTC	CASSLLAGAGNEQFF
TRBJ2-5	TRBD2	TRBV28	few	TGTGCCAGCACTCAAGGGAGGGGAGAGACCCAGTACTTC	CASTQGRGETQYF
TRBJ2-7	-	TRBV29-1	-	TGCAGCGTTCTTGAAGCCCCCGGCCGGGGCCACTACGAGCAGTACTTC	CSVLEAPGRGHYEQYF
TRBJ2-3	-	TRBV6-5	-	TGTGCCAGCAGGACTCGGGGGCAGAGCACAGATACGCAGTATTTT	CASRTRGQSTDTQYF
TRBJ2-1	-	TRBV5-1	-	TGCGCCAGCAGCTTCAATGGCCCCTACAATGAGCAGTTCTTC	CASSFNGPYNEQFF
TRBJ1-2	-	TRBV6-5	-	TGTGCCAGCAGCCTCCGGACAGATGTGACAGGCTACACCTTC	CASSLRTDVTGYTF
TRBJ1-1	-	TRBV19	-	TGTGCCAGTAGTGCCGGGGTTGAAAGGGCTGAAGCTTTCTTT	CASSAGVERAEAFF
TRBJ1-4	TRBD1	TRBV19	-	TGTGCCAGTACAACGGACAGGGCCGGGGAAAAACTGTTTTTT	CASTTDRAGEKLFF
TRBJ2-5	-	TRBV9	-	TGTGCCAGCAACACCGATGGCGGGATTAAAGAGACCCAGTACTTC	CASNTDGGIKETQYF
TRBJ2-7	TRBD1	TRBV7-9	once	TGTGCCAGCAGCCCGACTCTCAGTGGGACAGCAACCTACGAGCAGTACTTC	CASSPTLSGTATYEQYF
TRBJ2-1	-	TRBV5-1	once	TGCGCCAGCAGCCGAACTAGCCTGAGCTCCTACAATGAGCAGTTCTTC	CASSRTSLSSYNEQFF
TRBJ2-7	-	TRBV29-1	-	TGCAGCGTTGCTCAGGGGTTCTACGAGCAGTACTTC	CSVAQGFYEQYF
TRBJ1-4	-	TRBV5-4	-	TGTGCCAGCAGCTTGGAGGGGTTCGATGAAAAACTGTTTTTT	CASSLEGFDEKLFF
TRBJ2-1	TRBD2	TRBV11-3	-	TGTGCCAGCAGTCGTGCGGGAGGGGGGCGCAATGAGCAGTTCTTC	CASSRAGGGRNEQFF
TRBJ2-7	TRBD2	TRBV7-9	-	TGTGCCAGCAGCTCTAGCGGGAGGCCCACCTACGAGCAGTACTTC	CASSSSGRPTYEQYF
TRBJ1-1	-	TRBV29-1	few	TGCAGCGTTTCCCGGTTGGAGCGGAACACTGAAGCTTTCTTT	CSVSRLERNTEAFF